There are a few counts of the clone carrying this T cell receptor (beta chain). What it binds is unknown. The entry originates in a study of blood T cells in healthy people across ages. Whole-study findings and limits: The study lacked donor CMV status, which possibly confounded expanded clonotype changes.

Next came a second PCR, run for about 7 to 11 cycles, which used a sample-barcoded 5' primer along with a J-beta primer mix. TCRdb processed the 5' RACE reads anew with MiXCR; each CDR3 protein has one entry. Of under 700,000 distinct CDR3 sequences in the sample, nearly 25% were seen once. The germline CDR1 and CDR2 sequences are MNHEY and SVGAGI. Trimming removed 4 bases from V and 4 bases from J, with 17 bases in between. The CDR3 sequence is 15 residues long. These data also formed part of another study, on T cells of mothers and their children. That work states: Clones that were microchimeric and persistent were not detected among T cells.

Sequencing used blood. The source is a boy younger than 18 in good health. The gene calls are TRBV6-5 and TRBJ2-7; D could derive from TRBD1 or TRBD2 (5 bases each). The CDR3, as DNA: TGTGCCAGCAGTTTCGGACAACCGAGGGAGTACGAGCAGTACTTC. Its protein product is CASSFGQPREYEQYF.